Below, 20 T cell receptor beta chains from the same sample are listed, as sequenced in a study of blood T cells in healthy people across ages. The authors ran a second PCR of about 7 to 11 cycles using a sample-barcoded 5' primer and a J-beta primer mix. A single record per CDR3 protein comes from TCRdb applying MiXCR to the 5' RACE reads. The sample has fewer than 800,000 distinct CDR3 sequences; 32% are singletons. The sample consisted of blood. These receptor sequences come from a woman at least 80 years old in good health.

This clonotype was found many times. V is TRBV6-5 and J is TRBJ1-4, with D maybe TRBD1 (5 bases). CDR1 and CDR2 from the germline V gene are MNHEY and SVGAGI. V was clipped by 6 bases and J by 8 bases, with 19 bases between them. CDR3 length: 15 residues. The CDR3 DNA sequence: TGTGCCAGCAGAGAAATCAGGGACGTGCAGGAAAAACTGTTTTTT. As protein: CASREIRDVQEKLFF.

The chain links TRBV20-1 to TRBJ2-7; 8 nucleotides line up with TRBD1. Germline CDR1 and CDR2: DFQATT and SNEGSKA (reference sequence). The trim removed 6 bases at V and 6 bases at J, leaving 16 bases unmatched. This CDR3 region has 15 residues. The CDR3 DNA follows: TGCAGTGCGCCGGACAGGGCCAGATTCGGAGTCGAGCAGTACTTC. This gives the protein CSAPDRARFGVEQYF.

The chain links TRBV9 to TRBJ2-7; TRBD1 aligns across 7 bases. This CDR3 has 16 residues. The junction had 9 bases not matched to a gene; V was cut back by 3 bases and J by 0 bases. In germline, CDR1 is SGDLS, CDR2 YYNGEE. This CDR3 is CASSAWGNRGSYEQYF. The CDR3 nucleotides read TGTGCCAGCAGCGCTTGGGGGAACAGGGGCTCCTACGAGCAGTACTTC.

The genes are TRBV4-1 and TRBJ2-2, with D unclear. The CDR3 runs 13 residues. The V end was cut by 0 bases, the J end by 1 base, with 0 bases between. Germline lookup yields CDR1 MGHRA and CDR2 YSYEKL. The CDR3 region has the DNA TGCGCCAGCAGCCAAGAGAACACCGGGGAGCTGTTTTTT. Translated, it gives CASSQENTGELFF.

This clonotype was seen many times. The genes are TRBV10-3 and TRBJ1-5; D uncertain. The CDR3 has 13 amino acids. V was shortened by 3 bases and J by 0 bases, with 3 bases between the two germline ends. CDR1 and CDR2 from the germline V gene are ENHRY and SYGVKD. Here the CDR3 DNA reads TGTGCCATCAGTGATCATAGCAATCAGCCCCAGCATTTT. Protein: CAISDHSNQPQHF.

Concerning this clonotype itself: With a much larger clone just one base away, this may be a read error. The chain links TRBV20-1 to TRBJ2-3; D gene uncertain. Germline CDR1 and CDR2: DFQATT and SNEGSKA (reference sequence). V lost 6 bases and J lost 2, with 15 bases in between. The CDR3 runs 14 residues. The CDR3 DNA reads as TGCAGTGCCCTGAAGTCTGGGTTCACAGATACGCAGTATTTT. Protein: CSALKSGFTDTQYF.

This clonotype was seen more than once but under ten times. The chain links TRBV2 to TRBJ2-2; tentative D call: TRBD2 (7 bases). The CDR3 is 15 amino acids. Germline CDR1 reads SNHLY; CDR2 reads FYNNEI. V dropped 6 bases and J dropped 0 bases, with 11 bases sitting between them. The CDR3 region is CASRRGGANTGELFF. CDR3 DNA: TGTGCCAGCAGAAGGGGGGGGGCGAACACCGGGGAGCTGTTTTTT. Using reference TRBV2 and TRBJ2-2 for the parts outside the CDR3, the full variable domain is EPEVTQTPSHQVTQMGQEVILRCVPISNHLYFYWYRQILGQKVEFLVSFYNNEISEKSEIFDDQFSVERPDGSNFTLKIRSTKLEDSAMYFCASRRGGANTGELFFGEGSRLTVL.

This clonotype appeared many times. V usage is TRBV7-8 and J usage is TRBJ2-7, with D tentatively TRBD2 (7 bases). CDR1 and CDR2 from the germline V gene are SGHVS and FQNEAQ. This CDR3 is 16 amino acids long. V was cut by 1 base and J by 0 bases, with 13 bases left in between. CDR3 sequence (DNA): TGTGCCAGCAGCTTAGTTGTGCGGGGGCCCTCCTACGAGCAGTACTTC. Its translation: CASSLVVRGPSYEQYF.

This clonotype occurred a few times. One end of the junction varies from germline; a read error may be responsible. V and J are TRBV2 and TRBJ2-6; D assignment may be TRBD1 or TRBD2 (5 bases each). Per the germline V gene, CDR1 is SNHLY and CDR2 is FYNNEI. The CDR3 has 15 residues. This chain's CDR3 is CASSVRGSGANVRTF. Written as DNA, the CDR3 is TGTGCCAGCAGCGTACGAGGGTCTGGGGCCAACGTCCGGACTTTC.

As for this clonotype: One end of the junction does not line up with germline, which may come from a read error. This rearrangement joins TRBV6-1 to TRBJ2-4, with 8 bases matching TRBD1. The J call may be mistaken, given a closer DNA end match to TRBJ2-7. Germline V gives CDR1 MNHNS, CDR2 SASEGT. The CDR3 is made up of 12 amino acids. The CDR3 coding sequence is TGTGCCGGCAGTAAGGACAGGGACGAGCAGTACTTC. It yields the protein CAGSKDRDEQYF.

The chain combines TRBV2 with TRBJ2-7; D is unresolved. The germline V and J ends were trimmed by 6 bases and 3 bases, with 12 bases remaining between them. CDR1 is SNHLY and CDR2 is FYNNEI in the germline V gene. The length of the CDR3 is 13 residues. The CDR3 spells CASRLTPNYEQYF. DNA for the CDR3: TGTGCCAGCAGGTTGACACCAAACTACGAGCAGTACTTC.

This clonotype was detected many times. This chain uses TRBV6-1 with TRBJ1-2, with TRBD1 matching 8 bases. The J segment lost 7 bases and the V segment lost 5 bases, leaving 9 bases of the junction unmatched. The CDR3 is 14 amino acids. Per the germline V gene, CDR1 is MNHNS and CDR2 is SASEGT. CDR3 residues: CASSPGGPRGGYTF. The CDR3 DNA sequence: TGTGCCAGCAGTCCAGGGGGCCCCAGGGGTGGCTACACCTTC.

V gene TRBV7-9 combines with J gene TRBJ2-7; D is perhaps TRBD1 (5 bases). V was trimmed by 2 bases and J by 2 bases, leaving 16 bases between them. The CDR3 totals 16 residues. Germline lookup yields CDR1 SEHNR and CDR2 FQNEAQ (reference sequence). The CDR3 reads CASSLWVGQRTYEQYF. The CDR3, as DNA: TGTGCCAGCAGCTTATGGGTGGGGCAGAGGACCTACGAGCAGTACTTC.

This clonotype was seen only a few times. V and J are TRBV9 and TRBJ2-3; no firm D call. Trimming left V 0 bases short and J 5 bases short, with 4 bases between. Germline-derived CDR1 and CDR2 are SGDLS and YYNGEE. This CDR3 is 12 amino acids long. For the CDR3, the DNA is TGTGCCAGCAGCGTAGACTTAGATACGCAGTATTTT. This codes for CASSVDLDTQYF.

This clonotype was observed a handful of times. This rearrangement joins TRBV12-3 or TRBV12-4 to TRBJ1-4; D unresolved. Trimming left V 5 bases short and J 7 bases short, with 8 bases between. This CDR3 spans 12 amino acids. The chain's CDR3 is CASSPRIEKLFF. CDR3 DNA sequence: TGTGCCAGCAGTCCGAGGATTGAAAAACTGTTTTTT.

At least ten counts were recorded for this clonotype. This chain joins TRBV5-1 and TRBJ2-5, with TRBD2 matching 7 bases. Per the germline V gene, CDR1 is SGHRS and CDR2 is YFSETQ. This CDR3 contains 16 residues. The J segment lost 6 bases and the V segment lost 0 bases, leaving 11 bases of the junction unmatched. The CDR3 loop is CASSLDGVAGGKTQYF. CDR3 bases: TGCGCCAGCAGCTTGGATGGAGTAGCGGGCGGAAAGACCCAGTACTTC.

This clonotype was counted many times. J is TRBJ2-4 and V is TRBV5-5; no firm D call. The CDR3 has 16 residues. Germline-derived CDR1 and CDR2 are SGHKS and YYEKEE (reference sequence). Trimming stripped 0 bases from V and 0 bases from J, with 10 bases between. This chain's CDR3 is CASSLAPNLAKNIQYF. CDR3 sequence (DNA): TGTGCCAGCAGCTTGGCCCCCAACCTAGCCAAAAACATTCAGTACTTC. The full variable domain, its missing parts supplied by reference TRBV5-5 and TRBJ2-4, is DAGVTQSPTHLIKTRGQQVTLRCSPISGHKSVSWYQQVLGQGPQFIFQYYEKEERGRGNFPDRFSARQFPNYSSELNVNALLLGDSALYLCASSLAPNLAKNIQYFGAGTRLSVL.

This clonotype was seen repeatedly, ten times or more. The gene calls are TRBV5-6 and TRBJ2-5, with a weak D call TRBD2 (6 bases). Trimming stripped 2 bases from V and 1 base from J, with 12 bases between. The germline V gene has CDR1 SGHDT and CDR2 YYEEEE. The CDR3 is made up of 15 amino acids. The CDR3 region is CASSFGSSAQETQYF. The CDR3 nucleotides read TGTGCCAGCAGCTTCGGGAGCAGCGCCCAAGAGACCCAGTACTTC.

The chain combines TRBV20-1 with TRBJ2-5; 7 bases align to TRBD2. V shed 0 bases, J shed 5 bases, and the junction held 3 bases outside the gene matches. The germline V gene has CDR1 DFQATT and CDR2 SNEGSKA (reference sequence). CDR3 length: 13 residues. CDR3 protein: CSARDPGGETQYF. The CDR3 nucleotides are TGCAGTGCTAGAGACCCCGGGGGGGAGACCCAGTACTTC.

This clonotype came up many times. The chain recombines TRBV7-2 with TRBJ2-3; D remains unclear. Trimming removed 5 bases from V and 4 bases from J, with 13 bases in between. The CDR3 extends over 14 amino acids. Per germline, CDR1 SGHTA and CDR2 FQGNSA. DNA of the CDR3: TGTGCCAGCAGCCAAGTCGGGTTTTCAGATACGCAGTATTTT. The encoded protein is CASSQVGFSDTQYF. The full variable domain, rest sourced from reference TRBV7-2 and TRBJ2-3, is GAGVSQSPSNKVTEKGKDVELRCDPISGHTALYWYRQSLGQGLEFLIYFQGNSAPDKSGLPSDRFSAERTGGSVSTLTIQRTQQEDSAVYLCASSQVGFSDTQYFGPGTRLTVL.